A single sample gave rise to the 30 T cell receptor beta chains below, sequenced in a study of CD8 T cells in Susac syndrome. 0.5 to 1 ug RNA was reverse transcribed with random hexamers. TCRdb itself ran the immunoSEQ multiplex PCR reads through MiXCR, one entry per CDR3 protein. This sample has under 200,000 distinct CDR3 sequences, with 85% to 95% found just once. Sequencing was performed on CD8+ T cells from PBMCs. The source of these receptors is a human donor with multiple sclerosis.

The V call is TRBV11-2, the J call TRBJ2-5, with TRBD2 identical over 7 bases. The CDR3 spans 18 residues. V gave up 4 bases and J gave up 1 base; unmatched junction bases: 15. The V gene's germline CDR1 is SGHAT and CDR2 FQNNGV. DNA of the CDR3: TGTGCCAGCAGCTCCCCCCCTCTGAAGGGAGGGATCCAAGAGACCCAGTACTTC. Residues: CASSSPPLKGGIQETQYF.

This chain uses TRBV29-1 with TRBJ2-7, with TRBD1 matching 8 bases. V lost 7 bases and J lost 7; bases outside the gene matches: 9. The V gene's germline CDR1 is SQVTM and CDR2 ANQGSEA. CDR3 size: 12 residues. CDR3 region: CSARTGLGEQYF. CDR3 DNA: TGCAGCGCCAGGACAGGGCTTGGGGAGCAGTACTTC.

The chain has TRBV20-1 and TRBJ2-1; no clear D. V was cut by 4 bases and J by 4 bases, with 17 bases left in between. The CDR3 is made up of 15 amino acids. CDR1 is DFQATT and CDR2 is SNEGSKA in the germline V gene (reference sequence). The CDR3 reads CSAKTRLGEYNEQFF. The CDR3 DNA is TGCAGTGCTAAAACCCGCCTTGGGGAATACAATGAGCAGTTCTTC.

The chain uses TRBV15 and TRBJ1-1; no definite D call. This CDR3 spans 16 amino acids. With 4 bases removed from V and 4 bases from J, the gap between germline ends came to 19 bases. The germline gives CDR1 LNHNV, CDR2 YYDKDF (reference sequence). CDR3 DNA: TGTGCCACCAGCACAATCCGGGAAGCTCGGCGCACTGAAGCTTTCTTT. This encodes CATSTIREARRTEAFF.

The chain employs TRBV29-1 and TRBJ2-7; possible D gene TRBD2, 6 bases. CDR1 is SQVTM and CDR2 is ANQGSEA in the germline V gene. Trimming stripped 4 bases from V and 3 bases from J, with 16 bases between. This CDR3 has 14 residues. CDR3 region: CSVVLAGRGYEQYF. The CDR3 DNA sequence: TGCAGCGTTGTTTTGGCCGGGCGGGGCTACGAGCAGTACTTC.

The CDR3 spells CASSLLSGRVSDTQYF. The DNA of the CDR3 is TGCGCCAGCAGCCTTCTTAGCGGGAGAGTCTCAGATACGCAGTATTTT. The rearrangement uses TRBV4-1 and TRBJ2-3; 9 nucleotides line up with TRBD2. Germline trimming cut 4 bases from V and 4 bases from J; bases unmatched to any gene: 9. Germline assignment: CDR1 MGHRA and CDR2 YSYEKL. The CDR3 length is 16 residues.

The chain combines TRBV15 with TRBJ1-1; D is unclear. The V end lost 3 bases, the J end lost 1 base, and 12 bases lay between the germline ends. The CDR3 is made up of 15 amino acids. Germline CDR1 and CDR2: LNHNV and YYDKDF (reference sequence). The CDR3 region has the DNA TGTGCCACCAGCAGCCGTTCCGGTGGGAACACTGAAGCTTTCTTT. Protein product: CATSSRSGGNTEAFF.

The rearrangement joins TRBV14 to TRBJ2-3; TRBD2 agrees at 12 bases. CDR1 is SGHDN and CDR2 is FVKESK in the germline V gene. The CDR3 loop spans 16 amino acids. The junction had 4 bases not matched to a gene; V was cut back by 4 bases and J by 2 bases. CDR3 DNA: TGTGCCAGCAGCCGGACTAGCGGGGACTACACAGATACGCAGTATTTT. This encodes CASSRTSGDYTDTQYF.

V usage is TRBV5-1 and J usage is TRBJ2-1; D gene ambiguous. V shed 1 base and J shed 0 bases, with 14 bases lying between them. The CDR3 contains 17 residues. CDR1 is SGHRS and CDR2 is YFSETQ in the germline V gene. CDR3 protein: CASSLNLQYLSYNEQFF. The CDR3 DNA follows: TGCGCCAGCAGCTTGAACCTCCAGTACCTCTCCTACAATGAGCAGTTCTTC.

The chain recombines TRBV25-1 with TRBJ2-5; no reliable D call. Germline V lookup: CDR1 MGHDK, CDR2 SYGVNS. The CDR3 is 10 residues long. The V end lost 8 bases, the J end lost 5 bases, and 6 bases lay between the germline ends. CDR3 residues: CASGLETQYF. CDR3 DNA sequence: TGTGCCAGCGGCCTGGAGACCCAGTACTTC.

The chain has TRBV2 and TRBJ1-1; D remains unclear. The CDR3 contains 14 residues. The ends were cut back, 3 bases at V and 1 base at J, with 9 bases in the middle. Germline CDR1 SNHLY, CDR2 FYNNEI. CDR3: CASSDESPNTEAFF. CDR3 nucleotide sequence: TGTGCCAGCAGTGATGAGTCCCCGAACACTGAAGCTTTCTTT.

The chain recombines TRBV2 with TRBJ2-7; D is perhaps TRBD1 or TRBD2 (5 bases each). The length of the CDR3 is 11 residues. The germline V gene has CDR1 SNHLY and CDR2 FYNNEI. Trimming shortened V by 8 bases and J by 6 bases, and 11 bases separated the two germline ends. CDR3: CASLQGTEQYF. CDR3 sequence (DNA): TGTGCCAGCCTACAAGGGACCGAGCAGTACTTC. Together with reference TRBV2 and TRBJ2-7, the CDR3 gives the full variable domain: EPEVTQTPSHQVTQMGQEVILRCVPISNHLYFYWYRQILGQKVEFLVSFYNNEISEKSEIFDDQFSVERPDGSNFTLKIRSTKLEDSAMYFCASLQGTEQYFGPGTRLTVT.

The chain is built from TRBV4-1 and TRBJ2-3, with unresolved D. Trimming stripped 4 bases from V and 0 bases from J, with 17 bases between. CDR1 MGHRA and CDR2 YSYEKL come from the germline V gene. CDR3 length: 17 residues. The CDR3 bases are TGCGCCAGCAGCCCCAGCCCGGGTTACTCTAGCACAGATACGCAGTATTTT. This encodes CASSPSPGYSSTDTQYF.

The gene calls are TRBV5-1 and TRBJ2-1; a possible D gene is TRBD2 (6 bases). Germline assignment: CDR1 SGHRS and CDR2 YFSETQ. The CDR3 totals 16 residues. Trimming left V 0 bases short and J 0 bases short, with 10 bases between. CDR3 amino acids: CASSLVVGGSYNEQFF. The CDR3 DNA sequence: TGCGCCAGCAGCTTGGTTGTGGGGGGCTCCTACAATGAGCAGTTCTTC.

J is TRBJ2-1 and V is TRBV30; TRBD2 might be the D (5 bases). The CDR3 extends over 14 amino acids. The germline CDR1 and CDR2 sequences are GTSNPN and SVGIG (reference sequence). Trimming pared 0 bases from V and 4 bases from J, leaving 10 bases between. CDR3 in amino acids: CAWSVARTYNEQFF. The CDR3 coding sequence is TGTGCCTGGAGTGTAGCAAGGACTTACAATGAGCAGTTCTTC.

The V call is TRBV20-1, the J call TRBJ1-2; D is uncertain. The CDR3 runs 14 residues. The V end was cut by 2 bases, the J end by 4 bases, with 14 bases between. Germline V gene lookup returns CDR1 DFQATT and CDR2 SNEGSKA (reference sequence). CDR3 residues: CSARLGPRGYGYTF. The CDR3 DNA reads as TGCAGTGCTAGACTTGGGCCGCGGGGCTATGGCTACACCTTC.

CDR3 DNA: TGTGCCAGCAACATAGCGGGAATGAACACTGAAGCTTTCTTT. It specifies CASNIAGMNTEAFF. This rearrangement joins TRBV6-5 to TRBJ1-1; no definite D call. Germline-derived CDR1 and CDR2 are MNHEY and SVGAGI. V was pared by 7 bases and J by 0 bases, with 12 bases between. The CDR3 covers 14 residues.

This chain uses TRBV7-9 with TRBJ2-3, with 11 bases aligning to TRBD2. This CDR3 has 14 amino acids. Germline V gives CDR1 SEHNR, CDR2 FQNEAQ (reference sequence). Trimming took 1 base from V and 11 from J; bases not matched to a gene: 5. The CDR3 DNA reads as TGTGCCAGCAGCTTAGAACTAGCGGGGGTCCGGCAGTATTTT. It codes for CASSLELAGVRQYF.

V and J are TRBV3-1 and TRBJ2-7; no firm D call. This CDR3 has 13 amino acids. Germline V CDR1 and CDR2: LGHDT, YNNKEL (reference sequence). V lost 4 bases and J 2 bases, leaving 9 bases between the germline ends. The CDR3: CASSPDFTYEQYF. The CDR3 nucleotides are TGTGCCAGCAGCCCCGACTTTACCTACGAGCAGTACTTC.

The V gene is TRBV20-1, the J gene TRBJ2-7; tentatively, D is TRBD2 (6 bases). The CDR3 length is 14 residues. Germline assignment: CDR1 DFQATT and CDR2 SNEGSKA (reference sequence). Trimming removed 2 bases from V and 3 bases from J, with 14 bases in between. The CDR3 spells CSARTVGGGYEQYF. The CDR3 DNA follows: TGCAGTGCTAGAACTGTCGGGGGAGGCTACGAGCAGTACTTC.

This chain joins TRBV7-9 and TRBJ1-6, with D possibly being TRBD1 (5 bases). Trimming stripped 0 bases from V and 8 bases from J, with 8 bases between. Germline assignment: CDR1 SEHNR and CDR2 FQNEAQ (reference sequence). This CDR3 comprises 14 residues. CDR3: CASSLASGDSPLHF. The CDR3 nucleotides are TGTGCCAGCAGCTTAGCGTCGGGGGATTCACCCCTCCACTTT.

This chain joins TRBV30 and TRBJ1-2, with D tentatively TRBD1 (6 bases). The ends were cut back, 6 bases at V and 8 bases at J, with 19 bases in the middle. This CDR3 is 13 amino acids long. Germline V lookup: CDR1 GTSNPN, CDR2 SVGIG (reference sequence). DNA for the CDR3: TGTGCCTGTAGAAGACAGGATGTGAGCGGCTACACCTTC. This gives the protein CACRRQDVSGYTF.

This chain uses TRBV9 with TRBJ2-3; 12 positions match TRBD2. Germline CDR1 SGDLS, CDR2 YYNGEE. The CDR3 length is 15 residues. The J segment lost 10 bases and the V segment lost 4 bases, leaving 10 bases of the junction unmatched. CDR3 bases: TGTGCCAGCAGCCTAGGGACTAGCGGGCCGGTGGCGCAGTATTTT. This translates into CASSLGTSGPVAQYF.

V usage is TRBV15 and J usage is TRBJ1-5; D might be TRBD1 (6 bases). CDR1 is LNHNV and CDR2 is YYDKDF in the germline V gene (reference sequence). V gave up 3 bases and J gave up 4 bases, with 10 bases separating them. This CDR3 has 14 amino acids. The CDR3 spells CATSRTTGNQPQHF. In DNA form, the CDR3 reads TGTGCCACCAGCAGGACGACAGGAAATCAGCCCCAGCATTTT.

The chain uses TRBV19 and TRBJ2-1, with 10 bases lining up with TRBD1. The CDR3 runs to 15 residues. J was trimmed by 1 base and V by 6 bases; bases with no gene match: 3. Germline CDR1 LNHDA, CDR2 SQIVND (reference sequence). The CDR3 loop reads CASRTDRGSYNEQFF. The CDR3 DNA reads TGTGCCAGTAGAACGGACAGGGGGTCCTACAATGAGCAGTTCTTC.

V usage is TRBV12-3 or TRBV12-4 and J usage is TRBJ1-1; tentatively, D is TRBD1 (5 bases). V gave up 2 bases and J gave up 4 bases, with 11 bases separating them. The CDR3 extends over 14 amino acids. In DNA form, the CDR3 reads TGTGCCAGCAGTTTATTCCAGGGAACCACTGAAGCTTTCTTT. Its protein product is CASSLFQGTTEAFF.

V gene TRBV7-9 combines with J gene TRBJ2-1, with TRBD1 matching over 8 bases. Germline values: CDR1 SEHNR, CDR2 FQNEAQ (reference sequence). The J segment lost 8 bases and the V segment lost 5 bases, leaving 8 bases of the junction unmatched. There are 14 residues in the CDR3. The CDR3 coding sequence is TGTGCCAGCAGCACGGACAGGGTTGTGGATGAGCAGTTCTTC. Its protein is CASSTDRVVDEQFF.

The chain links TRBV6-5 to TRBJ2-5; 11 nucleotides align to TRBD1. The CDR3 has 14 amino acids. Germline loops: CDR1 MNHEY, CDR2 SVGAGI. With 6 bases clipped from V and 5 bases from J, the junction kept 5 bases outside the gene matches. CDR3 in amino acids: CASRIGTGGETQYF. The CDR3 DNA sequence: TGTGCCAGCAGGATCGGGACAGGGGGGGAGACCCAGTACTTC.

V usage is TRBV11-1 and J usage is TRBJ2-7; D assignment may be TRBD1 or TRBD2 (5 bases each). From germline, CDR1 is SGHAT and CDR2 FQDESV (reference sequence). V was clipped by 4 bases and J by 5 bases, with 21 bases between them. This CDR3 comprises 16 residues. This chain's CDR3 is CASSSGRLRGDDEQYF. The CDR3 coding sequence is TGTGCCAGCAGCTCCGGAAGACTTAGGGGAGACGACGAGCAGTACTTC.

This chain joins TRBV27 and TRBJ2-7; the D call may be TRBD1 or TRBD2 (5 bases each). The CDR3 runs 13 residues. V was pared by 4 bases and J by 3 bases, with 10 bases between. In germline, CDR1 is MNHEY, CDR2 SMNVEV (reference sequence). This CDR3 is CASSWDPLYEQYF. The CDR3 DNA reads TGTGCCAGCAGTTGGGACCCCCTCTACGAGCAGTACTTC.